This T cell receptor beta chain derives from a study of cytomegalovirus exposure and HLA in healthy donors (dated by TCRdb to about 2017). For the wider study: According to a later analysis, one platform produced both the 120 validation repertoires and the approximately 670 repertoires of the first cohort. A separate validation cohort of some 130 different subjects was used in addition to the approximately 640-subject first cohort. To predict cytomegalovirus infection status, the study combined high-throughput TCR immunosequencing, statistical association of individual TCRs with disease status, and machine learning. The study aimed to test whether cataloging public T cell receptors could reveal signatures of past pathogen exposure. Study-wide conclusions, independent of this receptor: A few of the identified cytomegalovirus-associated TCR beta chains were confirmed in vitro to be specific for cytomegalovirus antigens. In the study, 150 to 200 TCR beta chains were listed as associated with cytomegalovirus. Cytomegalovirus status was reported to be diagnosed by the classifier with high specificity and sensitivity in both the original and validation cohorts. Subsequent analysis determined that TCRs grouped into clusters in the first cohort also showed a tendency toward co-occurrence across the roughly 110 validation repertoires, and 94% of cluster scores exceeded 0. Most TCR sequences were seen in very few donors, while some public TCRs were found in many individuals. It was suggested by the authors that the approach could potentially be generalized to other disease states and immunological phenotypes. The validation cohort had no HLA typing available for a later analysis, so co-occurrence within that cohort was assessed over all 120 or so repertoires.

The donors belonged to the validation cohort of over a hundred subjects, which was separate from the 666-subject first cohort. As to this clone: No antigen is known for it. Base qualities are not at hand, and no much larger clone is one base apart.

The library was generated by the immunoSEQ multiplex PCR assay. Concerning the study's data processing: A statistical classification framework was built for diagnosing cytomegalovirus status from the catalog of TCR beta chain sequences. The clones in this table, taken by TCRdb from immuneACCESS, are in-frame only. Not every clone is retained; where verified, under half of the shortfall comes from an unresolved V gene, and the cause of the rest is unknown. The V and J calls and clone size were taken over from that table, and D and trimming were inferred from the DNA. The sample table records 250,000 to 300,000 clones; just over 85% of these occur just once. Around 1% of the sample goes to the ten largest clones. For CDR1 and CDR2, the germline V gene (reference sequence) lists MNHEY and SMNVEV. V was cut back by 2 bases and J by 1 base, leaving a gap of 18 bases between them. Taken from cysteine to phenylalanine, the CDR3 has 19 residues. The read is trimmed to its CDR3 DNA, 57 bases read in frame from base 1.

The TCR originated in a woman between 18 and 29 years old in good health and CMV-seronegative. Sequenced input: PBMCs. This sequence uses TRBV27 and TRBJ2-6; perhaps TRBD1 is the D gene, with 6 bases matching. In nucleotides, the sequence is TGTGCCAGCAGTTTAGACCGCAGGGGAACTCATTCTGGGGCCAACGTCCTGACTTTC. Translated, it reads CASSLDRRGTHSGANVLTF. Outside the CDR3, residues come from the reference TRBV27 and TRBJ2-6 proteins, so the full variable domain is: EAQVTQNPRYLITVTGKKLTVTCSQNMNHEYMSWYRQDPGLGLRQIYYSMNVEVTDKGDVPEGYKVSRKEKRNFPLILESPSPNQTSLYFCASSLDRRGTHSGANVLTFGAGSRLTVL.